What follows is one T cell receptor beta chain and its context. Sequence at one end of the junction differs from germline and may be a read error. The entry originates in a study of blood T cells in healthy people across ages. Germline-derived CDR1 and CDR2 are MNHNS and SASEGT. This CDR3 has 13 residues. Using a J-beta primer mix together with a sample-barcoded 5' primer, a second PCR was run for about 6 to 11 cycles. TCRdb reprocessed the 5' RACE reads with MiXCR, giving one entry per CDR3 protein. This table holds about 830,000 distinct CDR3 sequences, about 62% found once. The sequenced sample was blood. The chain combines TRBV6-1 with TRBJ1-5; unclear D gene. The TCR comes from a man aged 30 to 39 in good health. The CDR3 loop reads CASSDGRNQSQHF. The CDR3 DNA reads TGTGCCAGCAGTGACGGAAGGAATCAGTCCCAGCATTTT.